One T cell receptor (beta chain) is described in this entry. The antigen this receptor binds is unknown. Per-base quality was not reported, and no clone a single base away is much larger than it. Libraries came from multiplex PCR. One-step amplicon PCR with EuroClonality-NGS primers was used to generate TRB libraries from around 92 ng genomic DNA. Sequencing of the TRB amplicons was carried out on Illumina MiSeq instruments using 2 x 250 bp version 2 chemistry. The authors' analysis ran thus. IMGT/HighV-QUEST was used for primary TRB sequence analysis and V(D)J annotation. Repertoire diversity and composition were evaluated with VDJtools after nonfunctional clones were removed and downsampling was applied for comparisons between samples. The public reads were reprocessed in TCRdb via fastp at Q25 and MiXCR, keeping in-frame beta chains. For every CDR3 protein sequence, its rows merge into one entry that carries the most common genes and DNA. TCRdb's processing, not the study's, gives the V and J calls here. The sample contains over 4,000 distinct CDR3 sequences, under 25% of them found a single time. The ten top clones hold 9.1% of the sample.

V drops 3 bases and J drops 2 bases, leaving 8 bases in between. The CDR3, from cysteine to phenylalanine, totals 14 residues. Only CDR3 DNA is held: 42 bases, read in frame from base 1. Healthy control blood was obtained from volunteer donors provided by blood services in Australia and France. Genomic DNA for TCR repertoire analysis was isolated either from whole blood samples or from PBMCs. The data stem from a study of somatic reversion in DOCK8 deficiency (dated by TCRdb to the early 2020s). Background for the entire study: The study compared the T cell receptor beta repertoires of three groups: DOCK8-deficient patients, DOCK8-revertant patients and healthy volunteers. The DOCK8-deficient patients included in the study had already been reported in previous work. The study examined how somatic reversion of pathogenic DOCK8 variants changes lymphocyte differentiation and function in DOCK8 deficiency. Study-level results and caveats: The methods did not state, for each individual sample, whether the source material was whole blood or PBMCs.

The sequence joins TRBV12-3 or TRBV12-4 to TRBJ1-3; the D gene is unclear. This TCR was recovered from a human donor in good health. Sample: peripheral blood. The bases are TGTGCCAGCAGTTTTGGCGGCACTGGAAACACCATATATTTT. This codes for CASSFGGTGNTIYF.